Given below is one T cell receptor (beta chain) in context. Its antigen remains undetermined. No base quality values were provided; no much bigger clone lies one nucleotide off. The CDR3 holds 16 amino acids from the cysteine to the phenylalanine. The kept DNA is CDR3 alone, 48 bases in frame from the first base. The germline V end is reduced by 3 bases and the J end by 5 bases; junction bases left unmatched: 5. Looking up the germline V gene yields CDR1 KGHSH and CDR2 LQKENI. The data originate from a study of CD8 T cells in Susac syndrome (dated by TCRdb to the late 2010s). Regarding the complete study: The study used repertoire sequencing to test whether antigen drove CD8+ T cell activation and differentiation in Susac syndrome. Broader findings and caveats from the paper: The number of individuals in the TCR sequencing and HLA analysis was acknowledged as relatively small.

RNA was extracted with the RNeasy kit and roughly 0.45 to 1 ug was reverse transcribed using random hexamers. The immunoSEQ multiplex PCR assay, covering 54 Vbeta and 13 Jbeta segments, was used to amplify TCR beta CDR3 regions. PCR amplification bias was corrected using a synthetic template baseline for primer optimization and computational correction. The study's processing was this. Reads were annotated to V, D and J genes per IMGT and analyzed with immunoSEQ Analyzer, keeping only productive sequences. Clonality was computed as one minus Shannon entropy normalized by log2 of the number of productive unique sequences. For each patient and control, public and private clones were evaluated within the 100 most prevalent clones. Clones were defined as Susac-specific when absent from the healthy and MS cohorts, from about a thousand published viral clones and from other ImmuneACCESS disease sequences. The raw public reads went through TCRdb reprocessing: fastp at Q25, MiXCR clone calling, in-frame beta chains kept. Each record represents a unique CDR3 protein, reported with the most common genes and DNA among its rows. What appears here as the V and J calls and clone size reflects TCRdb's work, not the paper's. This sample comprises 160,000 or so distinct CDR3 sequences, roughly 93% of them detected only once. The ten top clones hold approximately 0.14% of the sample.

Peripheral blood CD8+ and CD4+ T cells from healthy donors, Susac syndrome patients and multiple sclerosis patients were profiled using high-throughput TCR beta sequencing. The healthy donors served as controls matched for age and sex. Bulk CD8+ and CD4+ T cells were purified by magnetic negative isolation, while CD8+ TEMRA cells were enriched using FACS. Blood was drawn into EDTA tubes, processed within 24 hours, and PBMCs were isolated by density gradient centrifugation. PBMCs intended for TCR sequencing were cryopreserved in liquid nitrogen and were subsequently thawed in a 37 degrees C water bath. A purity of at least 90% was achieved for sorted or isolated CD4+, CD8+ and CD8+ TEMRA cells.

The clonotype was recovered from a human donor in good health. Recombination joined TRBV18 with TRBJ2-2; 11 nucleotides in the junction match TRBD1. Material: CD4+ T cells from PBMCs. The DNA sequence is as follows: TGTGCCAGCTCACCGCCGGGGGACAGGGGGACCGGGGAGCTGTTTTTT. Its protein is CASSPPGDRGTGELFF.